This entry lists 6 T cell receptor beta chains sequenced from one sample in a study of T cell responses to AZD1222 COVID-19 vaccine. Data came from immunoSEQ multiplex PCR; TCRdb stores just in-frame clones and leaves some out. The sample lists about 56,000 clones; less than 90% were seen once. The source material was peripheral blood, sampled 28 days after the second AZD1222 dose. The receptor set was obtained from an adult who received the AZD1222 COVID-19 vaccine.

In this sample, this clone turned up once. The rearrangement joins TRBV28 to TRBJ2-3; 8 nucleotides align to TRBD2. Germline assignment: CDR1 MDHEN and CDR2 SYDVKM. The trim removed 5 bases at V and 5 bases at J, leaving 9 bases unmatched. The CDR3 has 15 amino acids. This CDR3 is CASSPGGAIQDTQYF. Written as DNA, the CDR3 is TGTGCCAGCAGTCCCGGGGGGGCTATTCAAGATACGCAGTATTTT.

The chain links TRBV19 to TRBJ2-7; TRBD1 matches 9 bases. V gave up 8 bases and J gave up 0 bases; unmatched junction bases: 8. From germline, CDR1 is LNHDA and CDR2 SQIVND (reference sequence). This CDR3 region has 15 residues. The CDR3 DNA follows: TGTGCCAGTTCAACAGGGGGCTTGCCCTCCTACGAGCAGTACTTC. The encoded protein is CASSTGGLPSYEQYF.

The chain has TRBV28 and TRBJ1-5; D is uncertain. Germline loops: CDR1 MDHEN, CDR2 SYDVKM. This CDR3 spans 14 amino acids. V shed 2 bases and J shed 5 bases, with 10 bases lying between them. The CDR3 protein is CASSLGQAYQPQHF. The CDR3 DNA reads as TGTGCCAGCAGTTTAGGCCAGGCGTATCAGCCCCAGCATTTT.

This chain connects TRBV11-1 to TRBJ2-1; the D gene is possibly TRBD1 (6 bases). CDR3 length: 14 amino acids. CDR1 is SGHAT, CDR2 FQDESV, per germline (reference sequence). The V and J ends lost 5 bases and 12 bases respectively, with 20 bases between them. Here the CDR3 DNA reads TGTGCCAGCAGCGAACCCTTCCATGGGACAAGGCAGTTCTTC. Its protein product is CASSEPFHGTRQFF.

The V gene is TRBV6-5, the J gene TRBJ1-4; D not certain. Germline CDR1 reads MNHEY; CDR2 reads SVGAGI. The CDR3 spans 11 residues. Trimming cost V 6 bases and J 6 bases, with 5 bases left between them. CDR3 protein: CASSEDEKLFF. CDR3 DNA sequence: TGTGCCAGCAGCGAGGATGAAAAACTGTTTTTT.

This clone turned up a few times. The V call is TRBV6-2 or TRBV6-3, the J call TRBJ2-1; D not certain. The CDR3 contains 14 residues. V lost 2 bases to trimming and J lost 6 bases, with 11 bases between them. The V gene's germline CDR1 is MNHEY and CDR2 SVGEGT. CDR3 region: CASSYASTSNEQFF. The CDR3 DNA reads as TGTGCCAGCAGTTACGCCTCGACTTCCAATGAGCAGTTCTTC.